Listed here are 17 T cell receptor beta chains from one sample, sequenced in a study of T cell changes during pregnancy in multiple sclerosis. TCRdb's table, derived via immunoSEQ multiplex PCR, lists solely in-frame clones and lacks some. This sample has fewer than 50,000 clones, with 80% to 95% found just once. Sequencing used CD8+ T cells from peripheral blood mononuclear cells, obtained in the third trimester of pregnancy. The receptors here all came from a female donor with multiple sclerosis, enrolled in a pregnancy study.

The chain combines TRBV6-5 with TRBJ2-1; 11 nucleotides agree with TRBD2. There are 14 residues in the CDR3. CDR1 is MNHEY and CDR2 is SVGAGI in the germline V gene. V was pared by 5 bases and J by 6 bases, with 3 bases of the junction left unmatched. CDR3 bases: TGTGCCAGCAGTCGACTAGCGGGGCTCAATGAGCAGTTCTTC. Its protein is CASSRLAGLNEQFF.

V usage is TRBV7-9 and J usage is TRBJ2-5, with D possibly matching TRBD2 (7 bases). The CDR3 consists of 14 residues. With 8 bases removed from V and 2 bases from J, the gap between germline ends came to 15 bases. CDR1 and CDR2 from the germline V gene are SEHNR and FQNEAQ (reference sequence). CDR3 protein: CASSLRGAQETQYF. For the CDR3, the DNA is TGTGCCAGCTCCTTACGGGGGGCTCAAGAGACCCAGTACTTC.

The CDR3: CASKEDSRGNTEAFF. The CDR3 DNA reads TGTGCCAGTAAAGAGGACAGCCGCGGGAACACTGAAGCTTTCTTT. The rearrangement links TRBV19 to TRBJ1-1; D is possibly TRBD1 (6 bases). There are 15 residues in the CDR3. The ends were cut back, 7 bases at V and 1 base at J, with 16 bases in the middle. Germline V gene data show CDR1 as LNHDA and CDR2 as SQIVND (reference sequence).

This chain uses TRBV18 with TRBJ2-3; no reliable D call. Germline V gene lookup returns CDR1 KGHSH and CDR2 LQKENI. The V and J ends lost 4 bases and 0 bases respectively, with 14 bases between them. The CDR3 consists of 16 residues. In DNA form, the CDR3 reads TGTGCCAGCTCACATAACGGAGACTCTAGCACAGATACGCAGTATTTT. Translating gives CASSHNGDSSTDTQYF.

DNA for the CDR3: TGTGCCAGCAGTTTATTATCGTCAGCGGGAGGACGTGGCGGGGAGCTGTTTTTT. Its protein product is CASSLLSSAGGRGGELFF. V usage is TRBV27 and J usage is TRBJ2-2; 9 bases agree with TRBD2. CDR1 MNHEY and CDR2 SMNVEV come from the germline V gene (reference sequence). This CDR3 is built from 18 residues. The trim removed 1 base at V and 7 bases at J, leaving 13 bases unmatched.

This clone was observed a single time. This chain's CDR3 is CASSPLLGTDTDTQYF. In DNA, the CDR3 is TGTGCCAGTAGCCCACTACTCGGGACAGACACAGATACGCAGTATTTT. V and J are TRBV19 and TRBJ2-3; 7 nucleotides line up with TRBD1. V lost 6 bases and J lost 2; bases outside the gene matches: 11. Germline loops: CDR1 LNHDA, CDR2 SQIVND (reference sequence). The CDR3 covers 16 residues.

This clone was found once. The chain links TRBV23-1 to TRBJ2-2, with 11 bases that match TRBD2. TRBV23-1 is identified as an open reading frame with a role that is uncertain. Trimming at V came to 6 bases and at J to 5 bases, leaving 11 bases not matched to a gene. This CDR3 region has 17 residues. CDR3 sequence reads: CASSGLAGRMGTGELFF. As DNA, the CDR3 is TGCGCCAGCAGCGGACTAGCGGGCAGAATGGGAACCGGGGAGCTGTTTTTT.

The chain employs TRBV10-3 and TRBJ2-5; no reliable D call. Germline CDR1 and CDR2: ENHRY and SYGVKD. Trimming pared 3 bases from V and 4 bases from J, leaving 15 bases between. This CDR3 comprises 15 residues. Here the CDR3 DNA reads TGTGCCATCAGTGATTCCCCTAGAGGTCGAGAGACCCAGTACTTC. This gives the protein CAISDSPRGRETQYF.

The chain uses TRBV6-4 and TRBJ1-5; 10 nucleotides align to TRBD1. The CDR3 contains 18 residues. V lost 10 bases, J lost 0 bases, and 15 bases stayed unmatched. Germline V lookup: CDR1 MRHNA, CDR2 SNTAGT. The chain's CDR3 is CATNQTDRGVHSNQPQHF. Written as DNA, the CDR3 is TGTGCCACCAATCAGACGGACAGGGGGGTGCATAGCAATCAGCCCCAGCATTTT.

The chain carries TRBV19 and TRBJ1-2, with unresolved D. The CDR3 is made up of 14 amino acids. Germline V gives CDR1 LNHDA, CDR2 SQIVND (reference sequence). The V and J ends lost 5 bases and 3 bases respectively, with 13 bases between them. The CDR3 DNA reads as TGTGCCAGTAGTCCAAGGCCGCAGGACTATGGCTACACCTTC. It encodes CASSPRPQDYGYTF.

The gene calls are TRBV28 and TRBJ2-6; TRBD2 matches at 10 bases. V shed 0 bases, J shed 1 base, and the junction held 3 bases outside the gene matches. Germline CDR1 is MDHEN and CDR2 is SYDVKM. This CDR3 has 18 residues. For the CDR3, the DNA is TGTGCCAGCAGTTTATGGTCTAGCGGGAGTTCTGGGGCCAACGTCCTGACTTTC. Amino acid sequence: CASSLWSSGSSGANVLTF.

The CDR3 spells CASSDGRQGGYEQYF. CDR3 sequence (DNA): TGTGCCAGCAGCGACGGGCGGCAGGGCGGCTACGAGCAGTACTTC. The rearrangement joins TRBV9 to TRBJ2-7; D might be TRBD1 (5 bases). The CDR3 loop spans 15 amino acids. Germline loops: CDR1 SGDLS, CDR2 YYNGEE. The V end was cut by 3 bases, the J end by 3 bases, with 16 bases between.

In this sample, this clone turned up once. The rearrangement uses TRBV27 and TRBJ1-5; TRBD1 is a possible D gene (6 bases). This CDR3 contains 13 residues. V lost 10 bases, J lost 0 bases, and 10 bases lay in between. In germline, CDR1 is MNHEY, CDR2 SMNVEV (reference sequence). Written as DNA, the CDR3 is TGTGCCACCGGGACATTTAGCAATCAGCCCCAGCATTTT. Protein sequence: CATGTFSNQPQHF.

The chain recombines TRBV15 with TRBJ2-7; the match to TRBD2 covers 9 bases. Germline loops: CDR1 LNHNV, CDR2 YYDKDF (reference sequence). The junction had 1 base not matched to a gene; V was cut back by 1 base and J by 0 bases. This CDR3 comprises 15 residues. The CDR3: CATSRGTSASYEQYF. Here the CDR3 DNA reads TGTGCCACCAGCAGAGGGACTAGCGCCTCCTACGAGCAGTACTTC.

The sample holds one count of this clone. Compared with germline, one end of the junction differs, possibly owing to a read error. The chain carries TRBV7-9 and TRBJ2-1, with D unclear. Germline loops: CDR1 SEHNR, CDR2 FQNEAQ (reference sequence). CDR3 length: 12 residues. The CDR3: CASSFQHNEQFF. The CDR3 region has the DNA TGTGCCAGCAGCTTTCAACACAACGAGCAGTTCTTC.

The J gene is TRBJ2-3, the V gene TRBV19, with TRBD1 identical over 7 bases. The ends lost 4 bases at V and 0 bases at J; junction bases unmatched: 4. In germline, CDR1 is LNHDA, CDR2 SQIVND (reference sequence). The CDR3 is made up of 15 amino acids. CDR3 coding DNA: TGTGCCAGTAGTACCGGGACAGCCAGCACAGATACGCAGTATTTT. Residues: CASSTGTASTDTQYF.

J is TRBJ2-7 and V is TRBV28; 7 bases are shared with TRBD2. This CDR3 has 14 residues. CDR1 is MDHEN, CDR2 SYDVKM, per germline. Germline trimming cut 3 bases from V and 6 bases from J; bases unmatched to any gene: 8. Here the CDR3 reads CASSFVAGVSEQYF. Written as DNA, the CDR3 is TGTGCCAGCAGTTTCGTGGCGGGAGTGTCCGAGCAGTACTTC.